The 23 T cell receptor beta chains reported below all come from one sample, sequenced in a study of T cells in Graves' hyperthyroidism and ophthalmopathy (dated by TCRdb to about 2019). The library relied on multiplex PCR. Sequencing took place on an Illumina HiSeq 2000. TCR beta CDR3 regions were amplified from RNA transcripts. For the first round of RT-PCR on the TCR CDR3, the HTBI primer set was used together with the Qiagen OneStep RT-PCR kit. The public reads were reprocessed in TCRdb via fastp at Q25 and MiXCR, keeping in-frame beta chains. Merged by CDR3 protein, the rows form single entries marked with the most common genes and DNA. Across this sample there are around 490,000 distinct CDR3 sequences, with around 20% seen only once. The top ten clones comprise about half of the sample. The sequenced material came from blood. Every receptor here comes from a man between 35 and 55 years old with Graves' ophthalmopathy.

The chain couples TRBV20-1 to TRBJ2-1; unclear D gene. The ends were cut back, 2 bases at V and 4 bases at J, with 15 bases in the middle. This CDR3 has 15 residues. CDR1 and CDR2 from the germline V gene are DFQATT and SNEGSKA (reference sequence). This CDR3 is CSARPSDGVYNEQFF. The CDR3, as DNA: TGCAGTGCTAGACCCTCGGATGGTGTGTACAATGAGCAGTTCTTC.

This clonotype was counted a few times. V usage is TRBV6-1 and J usage is TRBJ1-1, with TRBD1 matching 8 bases. The germline gives CDR1 MNHNS, CDR2 SASEGT. The trim removed 5 bases at V and 0 bases at J, leaving 8 bases unmatched. The CDR3 spans 16 residues. CDR3 sequence (DNA): TGTGCCAGCAGTCCAGGGGGCTACACGTTGAACACTGAAGCTTTCTTT. Amino acids: CASSPGGYTLNTEAFF.

The chain employs TRBV18 and TRBJ2-2; TRBD2 matches 7 bases. The CDR3 is 15 residues long. V shed 8 bases, J shed 1 base, and the junction held 7 bases outside the gene matches. CDR1 and CDR2 (germline): KGHSH, LQKENI. The CDR3 here is CASLGAGENTGELFF. The CDR3 nucleotides are TGTGCCAGCCTCGGCGCGGGGGAGAACACCGGGGAGCTGTTTTTT.

This clonotype was seen more than once but under ten times. V usage is TRBV6-1 and J usage is TRBJ2-1; possible D gene TRBD2, 5 bases. The V end was cut by 8 bases, the J end by 0 bases, with 14 bases between. The germline CDR1 and CDR2 sequences are MNHNS and SASEGT. The CDR3 is made up of 15 amino acids. The CDR3 DNA is TGTGCCAGCCATAAGGGAGACCCCTCCTACAATGAGCAGTTCTTC. This encodes CASHKGDPSYNEQFF.

This clonotype was seen a few times. V usage is TRBV12-5 and J usage is TRBJ1-4; tentatively, D is TRBD1 (6 bases). The ends were cut back, 0 bases at V and 0 bases at J, with 11 bases in the middle. From germline, CDR1 is LGHNT and CDR2 FRNRAP. This CDR3 is built from 17 residues. The DNA of the CDR3 is TGTGCTAGTGGTTTGGTACTTAGGACAGCAACTAATGAAAAACTGTTTTTT. It specifies CASGLVLRTATNEKLFF.

This sequence joins TRBV7-2 and TRBJ2-7, with D possibly TRBD1 on 5 matching bases. Looked up from germline, CDR1 is SGHTA and CDR2 is FQGNSA. The CDR3 spans 14 residues. With 1 base removed from V and 1 base from J, the gap between germline ends came to 8 bases. Written as DNA, the CDR3 is TGTGCCAGCAGCTTAGACAGGAATTCCTACGAGCAGTACTTC. Amino acids: CASSLDRNSYEQYF.

This clonotype was seen ten or more times. The J gene is TRBJ1-2, the V gene TRBV7-9, with 9 bases identical to TRBD1. The CDR3 covers 15 residues. The germline V gene has CDR1 SEHNR and CDR2 FQNEAQ (reference sequence). After removal of 6 bases from V and 4 bases from J, the junction contained 9 bases not matched to a gene. CDR3 in amino acids: CASSNGTGLIYGYTF. For the CDR3, the DNA is TGTGCCAGCAGTAACGGGACAGGGCTTATCTATGGCTACACCTTC.

This clonotype was counted ten times or more. The chain recombines TRBV24-1 with TRBJ2-1, with 13 bases identical to TRBD2. V lost 4 bases, J lost 10 bases, and 6 bases stayed unmatched. Germline lookup yields CDR1 KGHDR and CDR2 SFDVKD. This CDR3 contains 15 residues. The CDR3 loop reads CATSDPGTSGAEQFF. CDR3 DNA: TGTGCCACCAGTGACCCTGGGACTAGCGGGGCCGAGCAGTTCTTC.

The chain employs TRBV2 and TRBJ2-1; D is unresolved. The V and J ends lost 6 bases and 7 bases respectively, with 13 bases between them. The CDR3 sequence is 13 residues long. Looked up from germline, CDR1 is SNHLY and CDR2 is FYNNEI. CDR3 in DNA: TGTGCCAGCAGCGTAGAGATAAAAAATGAGCAGTTCTTC. Translated: CASSVEIKNEQFF. Combining the CDR3 with reference TRBV2 and TRBJ2-1 gives the whole variable domain EPEVTQTPSHQVTQMGQEVILRCVPISNHLYFYWYRQILGQKVEFLVSFYNNEISEKSEIFDDQFSVERPDGSNFTLKIRSTKLEDSAMYFCASSVEIKNEQFFGPGTRLTVL.

To note about this clonotype: A read error may explain this, as a much larger clone is one base away. The gene calls are TRBV7-2 and TRBJ2-7, with 7 bases matching TRBD2. Germline V gene sequence: CDR1 SGHTA, CDR2 FQGNSA. The CDR3 contains 15 residues. V trimming: 8 bases; J trimming: 1 base; junction bases outside the gene matches: 11. The CDR3 DNA sequence: TGTGCCAGCGGCCTCTCCGGGGGGAGGTCCTACGAGCAGTACTTC. This codes for CASGLSGGRSYEQYF.

The chain links TRBV10-3 to TRBJ2-3; TRBD2 matches 9 bases. With 1 base clipped from V and 5 bases from J, the junction kept 7 bases outside the gene matches. This CDR3 comprises 16 residues. Germline V gene sequence: CDR1 ENHRY, CDR2 SYGVKD. For the CDR3, the DNA is TGTGCCATCAGTGAGTTGGTAGCGGGGGAAAGAGATACGCAGTATTTT. It specifies CAISELVAGERDTQYF.

This clonotype has a count of ten or more. The chain recombines TRBV27 with TRBJ2-7; tentatively, D is TRBD1 (6 bases). Germline V gene sequence: CDR1 MNHEY, CDR2 SMNVEV (reference sequence). The CDR3 loop spans 14 amino acids. Trimming stripped 4 bases from V and 4 bases from J, with 14 bases between. The DNA of the CDR3 is TGTGCCAGCAGTTCACCGGGACAAGGATACGAGCAGTACTTC. It encodes CASSSPGQGYEQYF.

Of note for this clonotype: This sequence may be a read error, since a much larger clone differs from it by one base. This rearrangement joins TRBV2 to TRBJ1-1; no clear D. This CDR3 region has 14 residues. Germline values: CDR1 SNHLY, CDR2 FYNNEI. Written as DNA, the CDR3 is TGTGCCAGCAGTGTCAAGTTTATGAACACTGAAGCTTGCTTT. This encodes CASSVKFMNTEACF.

This clonotype was observed a handful of times. The chain recombines TRBV5-1 with TRBJ2-7, with D maybe TRBD2 (6 bases). The CDR3 runs 16 residues. CDR1 is SGHRS, CDR2 YFSETQ, per germline. Trimming took off 0 bases at V and 9 bases at J, with 22 bases between the two ends. The CDR3 region is CASSLEAGRVELGQYF. CDR3 bases: TGCGCCAGCAGCTTGGAGGCGGGACGGGTGGAGTTAGGGCAGTACTTC.

This chain links TRBV19 with TRBJ2-4; a weak D match, TRBD1 (6 bases). V was trimmed by 5 bases and J by 0 bases, leaving 11 bases between them. Germline assignment: CDR1 LNHDA and CDR2 SQIVND (reference sequence). The CDR3 spans 15 residues. The CDR3 region has the DNA TGTGCCAGTAGTTCAGGGGTTGTAGCCAAAAACATTCAGTACTTC. Its translation is CASSSGVVAKNIQYF.

This clonotype has just a few counts. The rearrangement links TRBV2 to TRBJ1-5; D call uncertain. The CDR3 runs 18 residues. Looked up from germline, CDR1 is SNHLY and CDR2 is FYNNEI. The V gene lost 4 bases and the J gene lost 5 bases, with 24 bases spanning the gap. DNA for the CDR3: TGTGCCAGCAGTGTAAGCCCCGGGAGCCAAATGGAAGATCAGCCCCAGCATTTT. It is translated as CASSVSPGSQMEDQPQHF.

This clonotype was detected only a few times. V gene TRBV10-3 combines with J gene TRBJ1-2; weak D call: TRBD1 (6 bases). The CDR3 is made up of 13 amino acids. Germline loops: CDR1 ENHRY, CDR2 SYGVKD. Trimming stripped 6 bases from V and 2 bases from J, with 10 bases between. The CDR3 protein is CAISRTENYGYTF. CDR3 DNA: TGTGCCATCAGCCGGACAGAAAACTATGGCTACACCTTC.

This clonotype has only a few counts. The chain joins TRBV6-2 or TRBV6-3 to TRBJ1-1, with a weak D call TRBD1 (6 bases). The germline V gene has CDR1 MNHEY and CDR2 SVGEGT. This CDR3 comprises 16 residues. V was clipped by 0 bases and J by 2 bases, with 13 bases between them. The CDR3: CASSYSISRGNTEAFF. Written as DNA, the CDR3 is TGTGCCAGCAGTTACTCGATATCCAGGGGTAACACTGAAGCTTTCTTT.

This clonotype has ten or more counts. The chain recombines TRBV5-1 with TRBJ2-7; 12 nucleotides align to TRBD2. This CDR3 spans 15 amino acids. Germline V gives CDR1 SGHRS, CDR2 YFSETQ. V lost 4 bases to trimming and J lost 6 bases; unmatched junction nucleotides: 8. CDR3 region: CASSPLTSGSSEQYF. CDR3 coding DNA: TGCGCCAGCAGCCCGTTGACTAGCGGGAGCTCCGAGCAGTACTTC. Full variable domain (rest looked up from reference TRBV5-1 and TRBJ2-7): KAGVTQTPRYLIKTRGQQVTLSCSPISGHRSVSWYQQTPGQGLQFLFEYFSETQRNKGNFPGRFSGRQFSNSRSEMNVSTLELGDSALYLCASSPLTSGSSEQYFGPGTRLTVT.

This clonotype was observed a few times. V is TRBV18 and J is TRBJ2-5, with D tentatively TRBD1 (5 bases). The CDR3 sequence is 16 residues long. The germline V and J ends were trimmed by 0 bases and 5 bases, with 16 bases remaining between them. Germline CDR1 reads KGHSH; CDR2 reads LQKENI. CDR3: CASSPPTRGIQETQYF. For the CDR3, the DNA is TGTGCCAGCTCACCACCGACAAGGGGAATCCAGGAGACCCAGTACTTC.

This clonotype was seen more than once but under ten times. CDR3: CASSAGRKMNTEAFF. The CDR3 DNA sequence: TGTGCCAGCAGCGCCGGACGTAAAATGAACACTGAAGCTTTCTTT. The chain has TRBV13 and TRBJ1-1; D unresolved. CDR3 length: 15 amino acids. CDR1 and CDR2 from the germline V gene are PRHDT and FYEKMQ (reference sequence). V was shortened by 5 bases and J by 0 bases, with 13 bases between the two germline ends.

The V gene is TRBV29-1, the J gene TRBJ2-1; D unclear. Germline CDR1 is SQVTM and CDR2 is ANQGSEA. The CDR3 consists of 15 residues. The V end lost 8 bases, the J end lost 0 bases, and 17 bases lay between the germline ends. The CDR3 DNA is TGCAGCTCGACCCTTCACGTTAGCTCCTACAATGAGCAGTTCTTC. Translation: CSSTLHVSSYNEQFF.

Ten or more counts support this clonotype. The V call is TRBV30, the J call TRBJ2-5, with unresolved D. Trimming removed 0 bases from V and 4 bases from J, with 3 bases in between. Germline V gene lookup returns CDR1 GTSNPN and CDR2 SVGIG (reference sequence). CDR3 length: 11 residues. CDR3 DNA: TGTGCCTGGAGTGTATTAGAGACCCAGTACTTC. This sequence encodes CAWSVLETQYF.